This T cell receptor beta chain was documented in a study of T cell repertoires in cytomegalovirus infection (dated by TCRdb to between 2018 and 2021). As for the study more broadly: The HLA type of each donor mattered for the analysis, because public TCR beta signatures pointed to carriage of CMV infection along with the matching HLA type.

Sequencing used an Illumina HiSeq 1500. Through fastp at Q25 and MiXCR, TCRdb rebuilt clones from the public reads, retaining in-frame beta chains. CDR3 protein sequences are deduplicated, and each keeps its most common genes and DNA. The sample table lists over 250,000 distinct CDR3 sequences, roughly a quarter of them with a count of one. Roughly 14% of the sample rests with the top ten. This clonotype was detected ten times or more. Its binding antigen is unknown. The sample holds no much larger clone one base away, and base qualities are not on file. CDR1 is given as MNHEY and CDR2 as SMNVEV, both from the germline V gene (reference sequence). V is reduced by 0 bases and J by 8 bases, leaving a spacing of 8 bases between them. The CDR3 holds 12 amino acids from the cysteine to the phenylalanine. The read is trimmed to its CDR3 DNA, 36 bases read in frame from base 1. What the research found in general, with its limitations: Cumulative frequency of public TCR beta family members discriminated carriers of CMV infection plus the relevant HLA type in this cohort and an independent roughly 350-donor cohort. The ex vivo response was dominated by HLA-C-restricted CMV-specific TCR beta clonotypes, which also provided the single most frequent clonotype in two of eight donors.

The receptor was derived from a human donor in good health (CMV status not recorded). Some clones in this sample may be carry-over from other donors' samples. Sequenced input: PBMCs. The V and J genes are TRBV27 and TRBJ2-7; matching of 5 bases hints at TRBD2 as the D gene. DNA sequence: TGTGCCAGCAGTTTATCGTACGGGAAGCAGTACTTC. This yields the protein CASSLSYGKQYF.